These 2 T cell receptor beta chains were sequenced from one sample in a study of cytomegalovirus exposure and HLA in healthy donors. Repertoires were generated with immunoSEQ multiplex PCR, while TCRdb's copy carries only in-frame clones and drops some. The data show about 400,000 clones, just over 85% seen once. The specimen was PBMCs. These receptors all stem from a woman aged 18 to 35 in good health and CMV-seronegative.

The chain combines TRBV9 with TRBJ2-1, with TRBD2 identical over 12 bases. J lost 3 bases, V lost 2 bases, and 9 bases had no gene match. This CDR3 region has 18 residues. Germline values: CDR1 SGDLS, CDR2 YYNGEE. The CDR3 loop reads CASSVGLAGTGGYNEQFF. The CDR3 DNA reads TGTGCCAGCAGCGTTGGACTAGCGGGAACTGGAGGCTACAATGAGCAGTTCTTC.

The CDR3 DNA sequence: TGTGCCAGCAGCTTATATCAGTCTGGAAACACCATATATTTT. Residues: CASSLYQSGNTIYF. The chain has TRBV7-6 and TRBJ1-3; the D is unclear. Trimming took off 2 bases at V and 1 base at J, with 6 bases between the two ends. Per germline, CDR1 SGHVS and CDR2 FNYEAQ. The CDR3 spans 14 residues. Complete variable domain (other parts from reference TRBV7-6 and TRBJ1-3): GAGVSQSPRYKVTKRGQDVALRCDPISGHVSLYWYRQALGQGPEFLTYFNYEAQQDKSGLPNDRFSAERPEGSISTLTIQRTEQRDSAMYRCASSLYQSGNTIYFGEGSWLTVV.